A selection of T cell receptor beta chains follows, all from one sample in a study of cytomegalovirus exposure and HLA in healthy donors. Clones were read by immunoSEQ multiplex PCR, and TCRdb kept only the in-frame ones, dropping some. Of approximately 70,000 clones listed, roughly 75% are singletons. Sequences were obtained from PBMCs. The origin of the receptors is a man aged 60-69 years in good health and CMV-seropositive. Both conserved end residues are part of each CDR3. D genes are given only for firm matches. The size field is filled for only some rows; it gives once, few, many or a size class.

v_gene	d_gene	abundance	j_gene	len	CDR3nt	CDR3aa
TRBV2	TRBD1	few	TRBJ1-2	12	TGTGCCAGCACCCGGGACAGGGGTGGCTACACCTTC	CASTRDRGGYTF
TRBV4-1	NA	NA	TRBJ1-3	15	TGCGCCAGCAGCCAAGATCGAACAGATGGAAACACCATATATTTT	CASSQDRTDGNTIYF
TRBV7-2	TRBD2	NA	TRBJ2-7	18	TGTGCCAGCACCAAATGGACTAGCGGGAGGGCAAGCTCCTACGAGCAGTACTTC	CASTKWTSGRASSYEQYF
TRBV5-6	TRBD1	NA	TRBJ2-1	15	TGTGCCAGCAGCGAGGGGACAGCAGCCTACAATGAGCAGTTCTTC	CASSEGTAAYNEQFF
TRBV6-5	NA	NA	TRBJ1-2	15	TGTGCCAGCAGTTACTCGACCCGGGTCAGCTATGGCTACACCTTC	CASSYSTRVSYGYTF
TRBV5-1	TRBD1	NA	TRBJ2-1	17	TGCGCCAGCAGCTTGGCCCCGGGACAGGGGGCTGGGGATGAGCAGTTCTTC	CASSLAPGQGAGDEQFF
TRBV2	NA	NA	TRBJ2-4	14	TGTGCCAGCAGTGAACAGATAGCCAAAAACATTCAGTACTTC	CASSEQIAKNIQYF
TRBV7-9	TRBD1	NA	TRBJ1-1	13	TGTGCCACCTTACAGGGGGCGGACACTGAAGCTTTCTTT	CATLQGADTEAFF
TRBV6-1	TRBD1	NA	TRBJ1-4	14	TGTGCCAGCAAAGGGGGCAGGGGGAATGAAAAACTGTTTTTT	CASKGGRGNEKLFF
TRBV6-6	TRBD1	NA	TRBJ1-1	14	TGTGCCAGCAGTTGGGGGGACAGTAAGGCTGAAGCTTTCTTT	CASSWGDSKAEAFF
TRBV11-2	NA	NA	TRBJ1-4	15	TGTGCCAGCAGCTTAGGGGGGACTCTTAATGAAAAACTGTTTTTT	CASSLGGTLNEKLFF
TRBV9	TRBD1	few	TRBJ2-7	12	TGTGCCAGCAGCGGACAGGGTTACGAGCAGTACTTC	CASSGQGYEQYF
TRBV27	TRBD2	NA	TRBJ2-5	16	TGTGCCAGCAGACCGTCCCTAGCGGTATTCCAAGAGACCCAGTACTTC	CASRPSLAVFQETQYF
TRBV5-1	TRBD2	NA	TRBJ2-1	16	TGCGCCAGCAGCTCAAACCTAGCGGGGGGAGCCAATGAGCAGTTCTTC	CASSSNLAGGANEQFF
TRBV7-2	NA	few	TRBJ1-2	15	TGTGCCAGCAGCTCCCCAGATGAAGTTAACTATGGCTACACCTTC	CASSSPDEVNYGYTF
TRBV10-2	NA	NA	TRBJ2-3	13	TGCGCCAGCAGTGAACAGGGCACAGATACGCAGTATTTT	CASSEQGTDTQYF
TRBV11-3	TRBD2	NA	TRBJ2-7	14	TGTGCCAGCAGCCTACTAGCGGGGTCCCACGAGCAGTACTTC	CASSLLAGSHEQYF
TRBV5-1	NA	NA	TRBJ2-7	16	TGCGCCAGCAGCTTGGCCGGGGGGCGCGGGTCCTACGAGCAGTACTTC	CASSLAGGRGSYEQYF
TRBV7-8	TRBD1	NA	TRBJ1-2	15	TGTGCCAGCAGTGAGGGGGACAGGCTGACGGGGGGCTACACCTTC	CASSEGDRLTGGYTF
TRBV5-1	TRBD1	NA	TRBJ1-5	15	TGCGCCAGCAGCGCGGACGCAGGGGGTCATCAGCCCCAGCATTTT	CASSADAGGHQPQHF
TRBV2	TRBD1	NA	TRBJ2-2	15	TGTGCCAGCAAAGTACAGGGGGCGAACACCGGGGAGCTGTTTTTT	CASKVQGANTGELFF
TRBV5-6	NA	few	TRBJ1-2	13	TGTGCCAGCAGCCGAACAGGGCTCGATGGCTACACCTTC	CASSRTGLDGYTF
TRBV6-6	TRBD1	few	TRBJ2-7	13	TGTGCCAGCAGCCCGGGACAGACCTACGAGCAGTACTTC	CASSPGQTYEQYF
TRBV9	NA	few	TRBJ1-1	15	TGTGCCAGCAGCAGAACCGGGACACAGAACACTGAAGCTTTCTTT	CASSRTGTQNTEAFF
TRBV7-9	TRBD2	few	TRBJ2-1	14	TGTGCCAGCAGCCGGACTAGCGGGATGAATGAGCAGTTCTTC	CASSRTSGMNEQFF
TRBV5-1	NA	NA	TRBJ1-2	19	TGCGCCAGCAGCTTCCTCGCCAACAGAAGAATAACCCCCTCTTATGGCTACACCTTC	CASSFLANRRITPSYGYTF
TRBV6-6	TRBD1	NA	TRBJ1-1	13	TGTGCCACCGAGACAGGGAAGAACACTGAAGCTTTCTTT	CATETGKNTEAFF
TRBV11-3	NA	NA	TRBJ1-3	15	TGTGCCAGCAGCTCCCCCCGGGGGGCTGGAAACACCATATATTTT	CASSSPRGAGNTIYF
TRBV5-1	TRBD1	few	TRBJ2-3	16	TGCGCCAGCAGCGACGTCACAGGGGCGAGCACAGATACGCAGTATTTT	CASSDVTGASTDTQYF
TRBV10-3	NA	NA	TRBJ2-7	15	TGTGCCATCAGTGAGTCGGAGGGGCTAAGGGACGAGCAGTACTTC	CAISESEGLRDEQYF
TRBV10-3	NA	NA	TRBJ2-7	15	TGTGCCAGCGAGTCAGGGGTACGGAGCTCCTACGAGCAGTACTTC	CASESGVRSSYEQYF
TRBV5-6	TRBD1	NA	TRBJ2-7	13	TGTGCCAGCAGCTTGACAGGGGTGAACGAGCAGTACTTC	CASSLTGVNEQYF
TRBV4-2	NA	few	TRBJ2-1	16	TGTGCCAGCAGCCAAGGGAACAGTATTACCTACAATGAGCAGTTCTTC	CASSQGNSITYNEQFF
TRBV2	NA	NA	TRBJ1-6	13	TGTGCCAGCAGTGGACAGCCAAATTCACCCCTCCACTTT	CASSGQPNSPLHF
TRBV2	TRBD1	NA	TRBJ1-2	16	TGTGCCAGCAGTGAATGGGGGGCCGGGACAGGGTCCTACTACACCTTC	CASSEWGAGTGSYYTF
TRBV7-2	NA	once	TRBJ1-5	16	TGTGCCAGCAGCTTAGGGTCAGCCGGGGGGAGTCAGCCCCAGCATTTT	CASSLGSAGGSQPQHF
TRBV4-1	NA	NA	TRBJ2-7	16	TGCGCCAGCAGCCAAGATTTGGGGGCGGGGGCCTACGAGCAGTACTTC	CASSQDLGAGAYEQYF
TRBV5-4	TRBD1	NA	TRBJ1-4	16	TGTGCCAGCAGCGCCACAGGGGGAGTAGGAAATGAAAAACTGTTTTTT	CASSATGGVGNEKLFF
TRBV7-8	NA	NA	TRBJ2-7	14	TGTGCCAGCAGCTTAATTTTACACTTGAGCGAGCAGTACTTC	CASSLILHLSEQYF
TRBV11-2	NA	NA	TRBJ1-1	14	TGTGCCACCAAAAAGGAAGGGGGAAACTCTGAAGCTTTCTTT	CATKKEGGNSEAFF
TRBV5-4	TRBD1	NA	TRBJ2-1	15	TGTGCCAGCATTCCGGACAGGGGAGCTTACAATGAGCAGTTCTTC	CASIPDRGAYNEQFF
TRBV5-4	TRBD2	NA	TRBJ2-3	17	TGTGCCAGCAGCTTGATGCGCGTCGGGGGGGATAGAGATACGCAGTATTTT	CASSLMRVGGDRDTQYF
TRBV4-1	TRBD2	NA	TRBJ2-7	16	TGCGCCAGCAGCCCCCGGGTGGCGGGAGGAGTATACGAGCAGTACTTC	CASSPRVAGGVYEQYF
TRBV11-2	NA	NA	TRBJ2-6	19	TGTGCCAGCAGCTTAGGGTTCGTGAAAGGGGAATTTGGGGCCAACGTCCTGACTTTC	CASSLGFVKGEFGANVLTF
TRBV2	TRBD1	NA	TRBJ1-2	15	TGTGCCAGCAGTGAACGTGGACAGGGGGCCTATGGCTACACCTTC	CASSERGQGAYGYTF
TRBV5-3	TRBD2	few	TRBJ2-7	13	TGTGCCAGCCTTATTCGGGGGGGCGTCGAGCAGTACTTC	CASLIRGGVEQYF
TRBV5-4	NA	NA	TRBJ2-1	15	TGTGCCAGCAGTTCCCCAGCGGCCTCCTACAATGAGCAGTTCTTC	CASSSPAASYNEQFF
TRBV5-4	NA	NA	TRBJ2-1	16	TGTGCCAGCAGTCCGGCGAGGGAACGGAGAACCAATGAGCAGTTCTTC	CASSPARERRTNEQFF
TRBV7-9	TRBD1	NA	TRBJ1-4	17	TGTGCCAGCAGCCAGACAGGGGGCGGGCCTAGTCGAGAAAAACTGTTTTTT	CASSQTGGGPSREKLFF
TRBV6-5	TRBD1	few	TRBJ1-1	14	TGTGCCAGCAGAGCTTCGGACAGGTTGGGGAAAGCTTTCTTT	CASRASDRLGKAFF